This record covers a single TCR beta chain. TCRdb keeps only in-frame clones here, not all; method: immunoSEQ multiplex PCR. The repertoire holds about 82,000 clones, with roughly 95% as singletons. CDR3 size: 14 residues. V lost 1 base and J lost 4, with 11 bases in between. CDR1 SGHDT and CDR2 YYEEEE come from the germline V gene. This sample was taken from a study of technical replicates of blood from several donors. Sequencing was done on a sample of T cells isolated from PBMCs. This chain connects TRBV5-6 to TRBJ1-2; perhaps TRBD1 as D (5 bases). The sequence derives from a human donor in good health. The CDR3 region is CASSLSETAYGYTF. CDR3 nucleotides: TGTGCCAGCAGCTTGTCAGAGACAGCCTATGGCTACACCTTC.